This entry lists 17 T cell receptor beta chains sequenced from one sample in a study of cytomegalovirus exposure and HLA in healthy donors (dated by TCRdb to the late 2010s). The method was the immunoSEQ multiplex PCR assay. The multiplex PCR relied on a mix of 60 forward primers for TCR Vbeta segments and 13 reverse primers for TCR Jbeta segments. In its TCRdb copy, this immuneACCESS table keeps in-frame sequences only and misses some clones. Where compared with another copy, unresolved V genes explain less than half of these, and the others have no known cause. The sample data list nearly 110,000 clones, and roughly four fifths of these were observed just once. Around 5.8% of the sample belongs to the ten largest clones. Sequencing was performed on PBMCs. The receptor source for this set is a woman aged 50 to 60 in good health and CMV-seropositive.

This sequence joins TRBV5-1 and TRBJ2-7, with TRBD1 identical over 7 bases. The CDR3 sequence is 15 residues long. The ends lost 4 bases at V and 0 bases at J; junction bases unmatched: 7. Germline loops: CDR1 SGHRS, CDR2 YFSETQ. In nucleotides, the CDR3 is TGCGCCAGCAGCGACCGGACAGGAGCCTCCTACGAGCAGTACTTC. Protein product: CASSDRTGASYEQYF.

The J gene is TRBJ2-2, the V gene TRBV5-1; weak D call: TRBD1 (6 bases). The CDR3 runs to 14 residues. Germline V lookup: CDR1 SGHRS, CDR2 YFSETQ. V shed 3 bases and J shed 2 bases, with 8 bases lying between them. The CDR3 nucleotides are TGCGCCAGCAGCTGGGACATTAACACCGGGGAGCTGTTTTTT. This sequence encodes CASSWDINTGELFF. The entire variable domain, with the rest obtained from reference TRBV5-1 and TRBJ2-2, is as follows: KAGVTQTPRYLIKTRGQQVTLSCSPISGHRSVSWYQQTPGQGLQFLFEYFSETQRNKGNFPGRFSGRQFSNSRSEMNVSTLELGDSALYLCASSWDINTGELFFGEGSRLTVL.

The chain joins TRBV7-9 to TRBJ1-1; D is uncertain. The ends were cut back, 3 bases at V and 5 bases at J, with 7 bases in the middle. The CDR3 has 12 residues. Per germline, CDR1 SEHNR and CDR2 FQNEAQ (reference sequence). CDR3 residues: CASSFEATEAFF. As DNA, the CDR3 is TGTGCCAGCAGCTTTGAGGCGACTGAAGCTTTCTTT.

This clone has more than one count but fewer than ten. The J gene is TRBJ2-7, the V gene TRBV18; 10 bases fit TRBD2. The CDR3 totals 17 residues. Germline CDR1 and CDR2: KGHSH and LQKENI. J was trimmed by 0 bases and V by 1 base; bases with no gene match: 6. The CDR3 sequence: CASSPRPGLANSYEQYF. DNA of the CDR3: TGTGCCAGCTCACCACGACCGGGACTAGCGAACTCCTACGAGCAGTACTTC.

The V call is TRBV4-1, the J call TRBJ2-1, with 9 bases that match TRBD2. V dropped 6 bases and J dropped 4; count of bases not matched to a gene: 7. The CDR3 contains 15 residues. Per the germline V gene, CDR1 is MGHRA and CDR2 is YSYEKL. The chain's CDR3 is CASRPDLAGYNEQFF. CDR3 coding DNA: TGCGCCAGCAGGCCAGATCTAGCGGGGTACAATGAGCAGTTCTTC.

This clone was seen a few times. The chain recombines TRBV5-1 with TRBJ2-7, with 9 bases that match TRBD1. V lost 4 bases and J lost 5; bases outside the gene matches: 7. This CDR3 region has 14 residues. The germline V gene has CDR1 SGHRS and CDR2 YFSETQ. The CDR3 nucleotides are TGCGCCAGCAGCGAACTACAGGGGGCGAACGAGCAGTACTTC. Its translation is CASSELQGANEQYF.

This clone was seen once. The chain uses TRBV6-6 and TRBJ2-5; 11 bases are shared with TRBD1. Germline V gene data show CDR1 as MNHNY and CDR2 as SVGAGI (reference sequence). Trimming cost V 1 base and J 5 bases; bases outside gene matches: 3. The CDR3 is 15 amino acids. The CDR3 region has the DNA TGTGCCAGCAGTTACTGGACAGGGGGCGCGGAGACCCAGTACTTC. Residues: CASSYWTGGAETQYF.

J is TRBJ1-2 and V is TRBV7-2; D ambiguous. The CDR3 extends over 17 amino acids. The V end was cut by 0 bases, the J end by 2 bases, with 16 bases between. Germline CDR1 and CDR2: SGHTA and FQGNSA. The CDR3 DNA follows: TGTGCCAGCAGCTTAGCTAGCAAACCTTCTTTCAACTATGGCTACACCTTC. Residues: CASSLASKPSFNYGYTF.

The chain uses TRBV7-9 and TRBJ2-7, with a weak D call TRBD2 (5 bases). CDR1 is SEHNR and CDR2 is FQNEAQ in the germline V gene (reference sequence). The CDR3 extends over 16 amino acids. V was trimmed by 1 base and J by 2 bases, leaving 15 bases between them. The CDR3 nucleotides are TGTGCCAGCAGCTTAGGGCTAGCCTCCTCAACCTACGAGCAGTACTTC. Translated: CASSLGLASSTYEQYF. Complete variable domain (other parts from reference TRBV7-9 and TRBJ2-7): DTGVSQNPRHKITKRGQNVTFRCDPISEHNRLYWYRQTLGQGPEFLTYFQNEAQLEKSRLLSDRFSAERPKGSFSTLEIQRTEQGDSAMYLCASSLGLASSTYEQYFGPGTRLTVT.

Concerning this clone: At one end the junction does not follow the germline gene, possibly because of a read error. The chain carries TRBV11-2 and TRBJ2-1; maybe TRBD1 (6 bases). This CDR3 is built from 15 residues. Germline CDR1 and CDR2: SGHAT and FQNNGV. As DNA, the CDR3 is TGTGCCAGCAGTTTAGCGTCAGGGGATGGCAATGAGCAGTTCTTC. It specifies CASSLASGDGNEQFF. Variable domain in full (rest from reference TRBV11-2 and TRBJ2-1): EAGVAQSPRYKIIEKRQSVAFWCNPISGHATLYWYQQILGQGPKLLIQFQNNGVVDDSQLPKDRFSAERLKGVDSTLKIQPAKLEDSAVYLCASSLASGDGNEQFFGPGTRLTVL.

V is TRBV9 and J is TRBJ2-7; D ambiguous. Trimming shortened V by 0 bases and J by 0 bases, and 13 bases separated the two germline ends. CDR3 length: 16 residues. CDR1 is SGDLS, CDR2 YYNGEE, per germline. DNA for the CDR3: TGTGCCAGCAGCGTAGCTCCTTTAGATAGCTCCTACGAGCAGTACTTC. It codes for CASSVAPLDSSYEQYF.

The CDR3 DNA reads TGTGCCAGCACCAGGACAGCATCTCCTAATGAAAAACTGTTTTTT. Protein sequence: CASTRTASPNEKLFF. This chain links TRBV6-1 with TRBJ1-4; possible D gene TRBD1, 6 bases. V shed 7 bases and J shed 3 bases, with 15 bases lying between them. Per germline, CDR1 MNHNS and CDR2 SASEGT. The CDR3 spans 15 residues.

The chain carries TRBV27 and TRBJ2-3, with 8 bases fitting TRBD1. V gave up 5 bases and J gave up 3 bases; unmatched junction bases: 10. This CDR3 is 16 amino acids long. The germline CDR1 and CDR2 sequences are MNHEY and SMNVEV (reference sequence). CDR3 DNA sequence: TGTGCCAGCAGTCGCAGGGGGCTGCGTGTGACAGATACGCAGTATTTT. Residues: CASSRRGLRVTDTQYF.

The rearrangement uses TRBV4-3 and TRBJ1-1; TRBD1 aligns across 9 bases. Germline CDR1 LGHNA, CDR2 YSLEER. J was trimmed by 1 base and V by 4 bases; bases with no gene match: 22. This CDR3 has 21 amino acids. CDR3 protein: CASSLQLLLITGGARNTEAFF. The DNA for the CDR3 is TGCGCCAGCAGCCTCCAACTACTATTGATTACAGGGGGCGCGAGGAACACTGAAGCTTTCTTT.

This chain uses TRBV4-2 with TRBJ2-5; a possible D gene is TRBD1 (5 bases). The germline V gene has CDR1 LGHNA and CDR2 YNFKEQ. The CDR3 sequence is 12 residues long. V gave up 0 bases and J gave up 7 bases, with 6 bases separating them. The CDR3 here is CASSQDQGTQYF. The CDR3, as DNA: TGTGCCAGCAGCCAAGATCAGGGGACCCAGTACTTC.

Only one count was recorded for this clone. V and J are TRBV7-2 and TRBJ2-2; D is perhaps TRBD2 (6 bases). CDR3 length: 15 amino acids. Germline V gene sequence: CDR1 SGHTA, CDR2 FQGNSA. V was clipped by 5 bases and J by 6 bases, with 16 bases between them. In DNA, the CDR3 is TGTGCCAGCAGCCGTCGTAGCGGCCTAGCCGGGGAGCTGTTTTTT. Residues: CASSRRSGLAGELFF. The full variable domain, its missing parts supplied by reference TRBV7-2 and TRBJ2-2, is GAGVSQSPSNKVTEKGKDVELRCDPISGHTALYWYRQSLGQGLEFLIYFQGNSAPDKSGLPSDRFSAERTGGSVSTLTIQRTQQEDSAVYLCASSRRSGLAGELFFGEGSRLTVL.

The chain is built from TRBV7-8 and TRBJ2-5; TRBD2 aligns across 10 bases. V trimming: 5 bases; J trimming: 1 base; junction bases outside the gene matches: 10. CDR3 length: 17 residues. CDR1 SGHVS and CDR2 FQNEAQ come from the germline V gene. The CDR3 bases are TGTGCCAGCAGCAAGCGGGGGGGCCGGGGGGTCCAAGAGACCCAGTACTTC. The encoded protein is CASSKRGGRGVQETQYF.